One T cell receptor beta chain is described in this entry. It lacks a known antigen. No base-level quality is on record; no much larger clone is a single base apart. The CDR3 regions of human TCRbeta chains were analyzed by immunosequencing. On the study's bioinformatics: Repertoire TCRs were matched against a reference library of SARS-CoV-2-specific TCRs generated with the MIRA antigen-specificity platform. Breadth was defined as the fraction of unique TCRs that were SARS-CoV-2-associated, and depth was defined as the fraction of total T cells that were SARS-CoV-2-associated. Using the MIRA data, every spike-specific TCR was mapped to the spike region that the TCR reacted to and assigned to either a CD4 or a CD8 class. Log10-transformed breadth and depth values were compared by one-way ANOVA with Sidak's multiple comparisons tests. The immuneACCESS repertoire file appears here via TCRdb, limited to in-frame rearrangements. These files lack a portion of the clones; in checked studies, under half of the deficit traces to unresolved V genes, and the cause of the others is not known. V and J calls and clone size are copied from that table; D and trimming were computed from the DNA. For this sample the table gives 120,000 or so clones, of which about nine tenths were detected only once. The leading ten clones occupy approximately 7.6% of the sample.

Germline trimming amounts to 5 bases on V and 6 bases on J, with 16 as the count of junction bases outside the gene matches. CDR1 and CDR2, per the germline V gene (reference sequence), are MNHEY and SMNVEV. Taken from cysteine to phenylalanine, the CDR3 has 17 residues. The DNA shown is the 51-base CDR3, in frame from base 1. The intended sense of this specimen's time point label: baseline before first vaccination. Vaccinee samples were obtained from the UK trials COV001 and COV002, which included a single-blind randomized controlled phase 2/3 trial of AZD1222 (ChAdOx1 nCoV-19) in healthy adults. For TCRbeta chain sequencing, PBMC samples from trial participants were taken at day 0 and at day 28 after the second dose. These data belong to a study of T cell responses to AZD1222 COVID-19 vaccine (dated by TCRdb to the early 2020s). At the level of the whole study: Because spike-specific TCR depth and breadth did not differ between the two schedules, AZD1222 recipients who got a second dose at roughly 4 weeks were pooled with those who got a second dose at roughly 12 weeks. TCR sequencing was performed for 230 to 250 trial participants, of whom about 210 were given two doses of AZD1222 and around 25 were given two doses of MenACWY control vaccine. Trial participants were enrolled by age into subgroups of 18-55, 56-69 and 70-plus years, and 148, 28 and 57 TCR-sequenced participants, respectively, were included in these subgroups. The paper's findings and limits, for the study overall: Conclusions about previously exposed vaccinees are limited, since just five to seven AZD1222 recipients were seropositive for SARS-CoV-2 at baseline. Reportedly, almost half of the unique spike-specific TCRs recognized epitopes lying outside the regions that are mutated in the B.1.351 and B.1.1.7 variants. Participants were mostly white British, with more females than males. The authors suggested clonal diversity may have been underestimated. The whole spike protein was spanned by vaccine-associated CD4 TCRs, and dominant responses were seen in regions 160-218 and 743-854. After two AZD1222 doses, both the breadth and the depth of spike-specific TCRs were significantly higher than at day 0 and than in MenACWY recipients. Because no samples from the day 14 peak response were available, repertoires could be characterized only after the peak T cell response. In the small 56-69-year group, the increase in depth fell short of significance, most likely because of low power.

The sequences come from peripheral blood, collected on day 0 of AZD1222 vaccination. The chain is made from TRBV27 and TRBJ1-2, and TRBD1 matches 9 of the central bases. The TCR originated in an adult in good health. The CDR3 amino acid sequence is: CASSTPTGGRHRDGYTF. The sequenced DNA: TGTGCCAGCAGTACTCCGACAGGGGGTCGGCACCGGGATGGCTACACCTTC.